This T cell receptor (beta chain) emerged from a study of read filtering for tumor transcriptome and immune sequencing (dated by TCRdb to 2018 to 2020). Context from the whole study: The cohort was composed of 17 to 20 male and 14 to 15 female patients, with a mean age of approximately 72 years and an age range of about 47 to 80. Using the same bone marrow samples, the study ran both targeted immune repertoire sequencing and bulk whole-transcriptome sequencing and then compared the TCR repertoires from each method. One of the main goals was to work out a read-filtering strategy for immune repertoire data, in particular whether clonotypes backed by only a single read should be removed. TCR-region mapped reads per sample ranged from about 4 to 11 million with IR-seq versus only about 85 to 1273 with RNA-seq. By revised international staging, fewer than ten patients were R-ISS I, under 20 were R-ISS II and more than five were R-ISS III. After DNase treatment, whole-transcriptome libraries were prepared with the TruSeq RNA Access Library Prep Kit.

Taken from the germline V gene (reference sequence), the CDR1 and CDR2 loops are DFQATT and SNEGSKA. Inclusive of the bounding cysteine and phenylalanine, the CDR3 is 14 residues long. The sequence is cut down to CDR3 DNA, 42 bases in frame from base 1. Trimming removed 0 bases from V and 5 bases from J; the gene matches leave 5 bases unexplained. Each patient had bone marrow sampled at the time of active disease. Isolation of bone marrow mononuclear cells was performed by Ficoll-Hypaque density gradient centrifugation. To remove myeloma plasma cells, the cells were labeled with CD138 magnetic microbeads on a MACS separator, and CD138-negative cells were then collected by negative selection. Flow cytometry with CD138 antibodies on an Attune NxT was used to check how pure the isolated cells were. TRIzol reagent was used to extract total RNA, which was then quantified with a NanoDrop spectrophotometer. For each patient, the CD138-negative bone marrow sample underwent paired RNA-seq and IR-seq.

At least ten counts were recorded for this clonotype. Its antigen target is currently unknown. Per-base qualities were not stored, and no clone one base away is much larger. Overall study results and their limits: The sorted CD138-negative fraction was a mixed bone marrow immune population, not purified T cells. The correlation between IR-seq and RNA-seq shared clonotype proportions was increased by removal of single-read clonotypes. IR-seq captured clonotypes at much higher depth and more reliably than RNA-seq, and smaller IR-seq throughput sufficed to identify most shared clonotypes. Single-read clonotypes made up about 82% of clonotypes but approximately 3.5% of total reads in IR-seq, and 70% to 75% of clonotypes and about 45% of reads in RNA-seq.

Starting from approximately 400 ng RNA, TCR libraries were constructed with the Immunoverse kit using molecular barcoded adaptors that cover the alpha/delta and beta/gamma chains. The same RNA used for transcriptome sequencing was used for TCR library preparation. TCR libraries were sequenced on an Illumina HiSeq 4000 with 2 x 150 cycles. On the study's bioinformatics: MiXCR aligned TCR reads to human V, D, J and C references and assembled the aligned reads into CDR3 clonotypes, with quality filtering and error correction included. The tcR package in R was used for analysis of clonotype counts and gene usage diversity. For inspection of raw mapping reads, RNA-seq reads were mapped by STAR aligner version 2.5.3a onto GRCh37 of the human genome. To test how sequencing depth affects detected clonotypes, IR-seq fastq files were randomly downsampled with Seqtk 1.3. TCRdb took the public reads, trimmed them with fastp at Q25, ran MiXCR for clone calling and kept in-frame beta chains. All rows with the same CDR3 protein become a single entry with the most common DNA and genes. The V and J calls were not made by the authors but by TCRdb's processing. The table for this sample lists roughly 90,000 distinct CDR3 sequences; roughly 21% of them were counted only once. Over 9.5% of the sample is held by the ten biggest clonotypes.

The sequence joins TRBV20-1 to TRBJ1-1, and TRBD1 aligns with 8 junction nucleotides. What was sequenced was a population of CD138-negative cells sorted from bone marrow. In light of the paper, this sample's cell subset or site label describes: bone marrow mononuclear cells depleted of CD138+ plasma/myeloma cells by negative magnetic selection. This clonotype originated in a donor aged 40 or older with multiple myeloma. The CDR3 region reads CSARDQGAGTEAFF. Read as DNA, the sequence is TGCAGTGCTAGAGATCAGGGGGCTGGTACTGAAGCTTTCTTT.